These 26 T cell receptor beta chains were sequenced from one sample in a study of CD8+CD57+ T cells in acquired aplastic anemia. Patients chosen for sequencing had shown CD8+CD57+ cell expansion by flow cytometry. For CDR3 and TCR beta VDJ profiling, genomic DNA was the template used. One entry per CDR3 protein, called by TCRdb with MiXCR from the reads. This table has roughly 290,000 distinct CDR3 sequences, 45% to 65% appearing once. Sequencing used sorted CD4+, CD8+, or CD8+CD57+ T cells (not recorded which) from PBMCs. The receptor source for this set is a human donor with aplastic anemia.

There are a few counts of this clonotype. The V and J genes are TRBV18 and TRBJ2-3, with 9 bases aligning to TRBD2. J gave up 5 bases and V 2 bases, and 8 bases lay outside the gene matches. The CDR3 runs 16 residues. Per the germline V gene, CDR1 is KGHSH and CDR2 is LQKENI. This CDR3 reads CASSPTLAGWGDTQYF. The CDR3 coding sequence is TGTGCCAGCTCACCAACCCTAGCGGGATGGGGAGATACGCAGTATTTT.

This chain links TRBV15 with TRBJ2-7, with 12 positions matching TRBD2. This CDR3 contains 16 residues. CDR1 is LNHNV, CDR2 YYDKDF, per germline (reference sequence). Germline trimming cut 4 bases from V and 0 bases from J; bases unmatched to any gene: 4. The CDR3 here is CATSTGLAGISYEQYF. For the CDR3, the DNA is TGTGCCACCAGCACGGGACTAGCGGGCATCTCCTACGAGCAGTACTTC.

The V gene is TRBV5-1, the J gene TRBJ2-2; 7 positions match TRBD1. Trimming cost V 4 bases and J 6 bases; bases outside gene matches: 6. The CDR3 is 14 residues long. CDR1 is SGHRS, CDR2 YFSETQ, per germline. The CDR3 loop reads CASSRGQISGELFF. As DNA, the CDR3 is TGCGCCAGCAGCCGGGGACAGATATCCGGGGAGCTGTTTTTT.

This chain uses TRBV24-1 with TRBJ2-3; TRBD1 might be the D (6 bases). CDR1 KGHDR and CDR2 SFDVKD come from the germline V gene. V lost 9 bases and J lost 2, with 17 bases in between. The CDR3 is 15 residues long. This chain's CDR3 is CATSGSRGSTDTQYF. DNA for the CDR3: TGTGCCACCTCAGGGAGCAGGGGATCCACAGATACGCAGTATTTT.

The chain joins TRBV20-1 to TRBJ1-1, with 10 bases lining up with TRBD1. This CDR3 is 15 amino acids long. The junction had 6 bases not matched to a gene; V was cut back by 4 bases and J by 1 base. Germline V gene lookup returns CDR1 DFQATT and CDR2 SNEGSKA (reference sequence). CDR3 sequence (DNA): TGCAGTGCTACCCGACAGGGGGCAGGGAACACTGAAGCTTTCTTT. It codes for CSATRQGAGNTEAFF.

This chain joins TRBV20-1 and TRBJ2-3; 10 bases line up with TRBD2. J gave up 4 bases and V 5 bases, and 9 bases lay outside the gene matches. Germline assignment: CDR1 DFQATT and CDR2 SNEGSKA (reference sequence). The CDR3 spans 15 residues. CDR3 loop: CSAPSAGLASDTQYF. DNA of the CDR3: TGCAGTGCTCCTTCAGCGGGACTAGCGTCAGATACGCAGTATTTT.

Only one count was recorded for this clonotype. The chain is built from TRBV10-3 and TRBJ2-7; D is perhaps TRBD2 (6 bases). The CDR3 contains 14 residues. CDR1 and CDR2 (germline): ENHRY, SYGVKD. V lost 5 bases and J lost 0, with 11 bases in between. CDR3 sequence: CAISTGTSSYEQYF. CDR3 bases: TGTGCCATCAGTACCGGGACTTCCTCCTACGAGCAGTACTTC.

The rearrangement links TRBV5-1 to TRBJ2-7; the D gene is possibly TRBD2 (5 bases). Germline loops: CDR1 SGHRS, CDR2 YFSETQ. The CDR3 is made up of 15 amino acids. Trimming took off 4 bases at V and 0 bases at J, with 14 bases between the two ends. The CDR3 DNA is TGCGCCAGCAGCACTGGACTGCGGAGCTCCTACGAGCAGTACTTC. The encoded protein is CASSTGLRSSYEQYF.

A word on this clonotype: As the CDR3 is not closed by the conserved phenylalanine or tryptophan, this likely results from a read error. The V gene is TRBV18, the J gene TRBJ1-2; unclear D gene. V lost 2 bases, J lost 4 bases, and 20 bases lay in between. Germline CDR1 is KGHSH and CDR2 is LQKENI. The CDR3 spans 17 residues. The CDR3 DNA is TGTGCCAGCTCACCATACAACCTTCGTGGGCTTAGCTATGGCTACACCTCC. Translation gives CASSPYNLRGLSYGYTS.

The chain couples TRBV7-2 to TRBJ2-5, with 9 nucleotides matching TRBD2. Per the germline V gene, CDR1 is SGHTA and CDR2 is FQGNSA. This CDR3 contains 17 residues. The V segment lost 4 bases and the J segment 1 base; nucleotides outside the gene matches: 10. The CDR3, as DNA: TGTGCCAGCAGCTCAGCCGGAGCGGGGGGACTCCAAGAGACCCAGTACTTC. It specifies CASSSAGAGGLQETQYF.

The CDR3, as DNA: TGTGCCACCAGCAGAGATCGCGGGGCAGGTCGACACGGGCAGTACTTC. Its protein is CATSRDRGAGRHGQYF. This chain uses TRBV15 with TRBJ2-7; possibly TRBD2 for D (6 bases). The CDR3 has 16 residues. The ends were cut back, 0 bases at V and 9 bases at J, with 21 bases in the middle. Per the germline V gene, CDR1 is LNHNV and CDR2 is YYDKDF (reference sequence).

This chain uses TRBV20-1 with TRBJ2-7; the D is unclear. The CDR3 runs to 14 residues. Trimming left V 1 base short and J 0 bases short, with 10 bases between. Germline CDR1 is DFQATT and CDR2 is SNEGSKA (reference sequence). For the CDR3, the DNA is TGCAGTGCTAGAGTGCACACCTCCTCCTACGAGCAGTACTTC. This sequence encodes CSARVHTSSYEQYF.

The rearrangement links TRBV7-3 to TRBJ2-1; 14 bases line up with TRBD2. CDR1 is SGHTA and CDR2 is FQGTGA in the germline V gene. V dropped 4 bases and J dropped 5; count of bases not matched to a gene: 4. The CDR3 covers 16 residues. CDR3 sequence (DNA): TGTGCCAGCAGCTGGGGACTAGCGGGAGCAAACAATGAGCAGTTCTTC. Translation gives CASSWGLAGANNEQFF.

This clonotype was counted many times. The gene calls are TRBV4-1 and TRBJ1-2, with D tentatively TRBD1 (6 bases). CDR1 MGHRA and CDR2 YSYEKL come from the germline V gene. CDR3 length: 16 residues. V dropped 3 bases and J dropped 7 bases, with 21 bases sitting between them. CDR3 region: CASSHIDTGLSSGYTF. CDR3 sequence (DNA): TGCGCCAGCAGCCACATAGACACAGGGCTTTCAAGTGGCTACACCTTC.

This clonotype was recorded at least ten times. The rearrangement joins TRBV7-9 to TRBJ2-7, with 12 nucleotides matching TRBD2. CDR3 length: 19 residues. CDR1 is SEHNR and CDR2 is FQNEAQ in the germline V gene (reference sequence). V trimming: 5 bases; J trimming: 0 bases; junction bases outside the gene matches: 14. The CDR3 sequence is CASSPQPGTSGPYSYEQYF. In DNA, the CDR3 is TGTGCCAGCAGCCCTCAACCCGGGACTAGCGGGCCCTACTCCTACGAGCAGTACTTC. Full variable domain (remainder filled in from reference TRBV7-9 and TRBJ2-7): DTGVSQNPRHKITKRGQNVTFRCDPISEHNRLYWYRQTLGQGPEFLTYFQNEAQLEKSRLLSDRFSAERPKGSFSTLEIQRTEQGDSAMYLCASSPQPGTSGPYSYEQYFGPGTRLTVT.

This clonotype was picked up a small number of times. One junction end disagrees with the germline gene, perhaps due to a read error. The chain uses TRBV6-1 and TRBJ1-5; 10 bases match TRBD1. This CDR3 has 17 amino acids. CDR1 and CDR2 from the germline V gene are MNHNS and SASEGT. The CDR3 DNA reads TGTGCCAGCAAAGGGGACAGGGGCTTTCTTAGCATTCAGCCCCAGCATTTT. Amino acids: CASKGDRGFLSIQPQHF.

This clonotype has a single count. This rearrangement joins TRBV7-9 to TRBJ2-7, with D maybe TRBD1 (5 bases). From germline, CDR1 is SEHNR and CDR2 FQNEAQ (reference sequence). The CDR3 covers 15 residues. Trimming cost V 6 bases and J 0 bases, with 15 bases left between them. The CDR3 loop is CASSPEKGISYEQYF. The CDR3, as DNA: TGTGCCAGCAGTCCGGAGAAGGGGATCTCCTACGAGCAGTACTTC.

This clonotype was seen only once. J is TRBJ1-1 and V is TRBV29-1; TRBD1 matches 7 bases. Germline CDR1 SQVTM, CDR2 ANQGSEA. This CDR3 region has 11 residues. Trimming took 7 bases from V and 4 from J; bases not matched to a gene: 3. The CDR3 protein is CSADRVTEAFF. CDR3 nucleotides: TGCAGCGCAGACAGGGTCACTGAAGCTTTCTTT.

This CDR3 reads CASSEGGQGEETQYF. Written as DNA, the CDR3 is TGTGCCAGCAGTGAGGGGGGACAGGGAGAAGAGACCCAGTACTTC. The V call is TRBV2, the J call TRBJ2-5; 9 nucleotides match TRBD1. Unmatched junction bases numbered 5, after V lost 3 bases and J lost 3 bases. Per the germline V gene, CDR1 is SNHLY and CDR2 is FYNNEI. CDR3 length: 15 residues.

The rearrangement links TRBV7-8 to TRBJ1-6; perhaps TRBD1 as D (6 bases). The CDR3 spans 16 residues. Germline V lookup: CDR1 SGHVS, CDR2 FQNEAQ. V was cut by 3 bases and J by 6 bases, with 15 bases left in between. CDR3 amino acids: CASSFLRGTSNSPLHF. CDR3 coding DNA: TGTGCCAGCAGCTTCTTACGCGGGACATCTAATTCACCCCTCCACTTT.

Note on this clonotype: One junction end does not reproduce the germline sequence, and a read error may be involved. V is TRBV2 and J is TRBJ2-7; no definite D call. Germline loops: CDR1 SNHLY, CDR2 FYNNEI. This CDR3 has 12 residues. CDR3 coding DNA: TGTGCCAGCATAACGGATCCCTACGAGCAGTATTTC. This translates into CASITDPYEQYF.

The V and J genes are TRBV7-2 and TRBJ2-7; TRBD1 might be the D (6 bases). Trimming removed 8 bases at V and 5 bases at J, with 19 bases between. Germline values: CDR1 SGHTA, CDR2 FQGNSA. This CDR3 region has 14 residues. The CDR3 is CASRHPRGNDEQYF. The CDR3 coding sequence is TGTGCCAGCCGTCACCCCAGGGGAAACGACGAGCAGTACTTC.

The V and J genes are TRBV7-6 and TRBJ2-3; 8 nucleotides agree with TRBD2. This CDR3 region has 16 residues. CDR1 SGHVS and CDR2 FNYEAQ come from the germline V gene. Losses at the gene ends were 2 bases for V and 4 bases for J; bases not matched to a gene: 8. CDR3 nucleotide sequence: TGTGCCAGCAGCTTATTGGCTAGCGGGCGGCCAGATACGCAGTATTTT. Amino acids: CASSLLASGRPDTQYF.

This clonotype occurred many times. The chain employs TRBV19 and TRBJ2-7; 9 nucleotides agree with TRBD1. Germline lookup yields CDR1 LNHDA and CDR2 SQIVND (reference sequence). V trimming: 5 bases; J trimming: 5 bases; junction bases outside the gene matches: 7. This CDR3 has 14 residues. CDR3: CASSRGQGKNEQYF. The CDR3 DNA follows: TGTGCCAGTAGTCGAGGACAGGGGAAGAACGAGCAGTACTTC.

As regards this clonotype: Relative to the germline gene, one junction end is altered; a read error may explain this. The chain couples TRBV2 to TRBJ2-7; D unclear. The CDR3 consists of 13 residues. Germline-derived CDR1 and CDR2 are SNHLY and FYNNEI. The CDR3 nucleotides are TGTGCCAGCAGCGGAAGGAAGGGTTACGAGCAGTGCTTC. Translated, it gives CASSGRKGYEQCF.

Turning to this clonotype: This may be a read error: a much more frequent sequence differs by one nucleotide. This rearrangement joins TRBV9 to TRBJ1-5; D remains ambiguous. This CDR3 has 14 amino acids. Looked up from germline, CDR1 is SGDLS and CDR2 is YYNGEE. The CDR3 region is CAGSETYSNQPQHF. The CDR3 DNA sequence: TGTGCCGGCAGCGAAACCTATAGCAATCAGCCCCAGCATTTT.